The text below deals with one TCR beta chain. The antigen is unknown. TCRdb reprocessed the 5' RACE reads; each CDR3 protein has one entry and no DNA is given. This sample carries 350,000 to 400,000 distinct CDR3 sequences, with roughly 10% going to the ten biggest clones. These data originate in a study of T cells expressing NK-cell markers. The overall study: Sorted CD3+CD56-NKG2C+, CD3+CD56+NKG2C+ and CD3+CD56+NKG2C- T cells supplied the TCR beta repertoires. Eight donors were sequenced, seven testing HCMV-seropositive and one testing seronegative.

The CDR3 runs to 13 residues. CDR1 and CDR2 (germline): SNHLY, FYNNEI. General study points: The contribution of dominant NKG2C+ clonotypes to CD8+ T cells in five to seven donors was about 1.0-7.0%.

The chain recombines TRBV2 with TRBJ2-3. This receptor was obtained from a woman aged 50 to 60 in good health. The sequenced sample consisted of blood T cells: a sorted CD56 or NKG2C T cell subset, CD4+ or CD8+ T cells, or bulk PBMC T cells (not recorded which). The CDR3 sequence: CASSEASFNTQYF. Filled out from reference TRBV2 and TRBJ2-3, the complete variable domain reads EPEVTQTPSHQVTQMGQEVILRCVPISNHLYFYWYRQILGQKVEFLVSFYNNEISEKSEIFDDQFSVERPDGSNFTLKIRSTKLEDSAMYFCASSEASFNTQYFGPGTRLTVL.